Sequencing of this TCR beta chain was carried out in a study of blood T cell repertoires in COVID-19. Germline values: CDR1 LGHDT, CDR2 YNNKEL (reference sequence). The CDR3 contains 16 residues. V lost 4 bases to trimming and J lost 4 bases; unmatched junction nucleotides: 7. Assay used: immunoSEQ multiplex PCR; TCRdb lists only in-frame clones, some missing. The sample contains about 230,000 clones, roughly 76% of which appear only once. Sequencing was performed on peripheral blood. The chain is built from TRBV3-1 (or the pseudogene TRBV3-2) and TRBJ2-3; TRBD2 matches at 11 bases. This clonotype was obtained from a woman of 80 years or more with COVID-19, enrolled during active disease. The CDR3 is CASSRRVLAGADTQYF. CDR3 nucleotide sequence: TGTGCCAGCAGCCGAAGAGTACTAGCGGGGGCAGATACGCAGTATTTT.